The clone carrying this T cell receptor (beta chain) appeared a few times. What it binds is unknown. The DNA is left out, because the CDR3 cannot be placed on it with certainty; the CDR3 is given as TCRdb lists it. 13 Jbeta primers and 60 Vbeta primers were used for the PCR. TCRdb keeps only in-frame clones here, not all; method: immunoSEQ multiplex PCR. The sample contains 96,000 or so clones, under 85% of which appear only once. The CDR3 extends over 14 residues, inclusive of both ends. Germline loops: CDR1 MDHEN, CDR2 SYDVKM. The sample comes from a study of cytomegalovirus exposure and HLA in healthy donors. Regarding the study as a whole: Some highly shared sequence variants likely arose as a pipeline artifact. CMV antigen specificity was confirmed in vitro for a few CMV-associated chains. A later analysis linked a missense DCLRE1C variant to TCR beta V- and J-gene trimming. Indistinguishable V segments, including TRBV6-2 and TRBV6-3, were excluded.

This clonotype was obtained from a female donor in good health and CMV-seropositive. Sequenced material: PBMCs. This chain joins TRBV28 and TRBJ1-2. CDR3 protein: CASSSSPPVDGYTF.